This T cell receptor (beta chain) emerged from a study of cytotoxic CD8 clonotypes in ibrutinib-treated CLL. Across the whole study: Patients: roughly twelve relapsed/refractory, approximately 14 treatment-naive, some 18 IGHV unmutated.

The study's findings and limits: Patients showed higher baseline clonality than age-matched healthy donors, and it tracked circulating CD8+ T-cell counts.

Concerning this clone: Its antigen is unknown.

Investigators sought sequencing depths of between 1 in 200,000 and 1 in 1 million T cells. The method was immunoSEQ multiplex PCR; TCRdb's version includes in-frame clones alone and lacks a portion of them. The table includes some 35,000 clones, around 70% detected once. The CDR3 runs 14 residues. Germline CDR1 and CDR2: MNHEY and SMNVEV (reference sequence). The V end lost 7 bases, the J end lost 0 bases, and 9 bases lay between the germline ends. The sequence was collected from a human donor with chronic lymphocytic leukemia. Here the sequenced sample was PBMCs, taken before ibrutinib treatment. The chain links TRBV27 to TRBJ2-2; TRBD2 is a possible D gene (6 bases). The CDR3, as DNA: TGTGCCAGCAAGGACTATACGAACACCGGGGAGCTGTTTTTT. Encoded protein: CASKDYTNTGELFF.